The 28 T cell receptor beta chains reported below all come from one sample, sequenced in a study of OX40 agonist ivuxolimab in advanced cancers. Profiled with immunoSEQ multiplex PCR; TCRdb holds only in-frame clones, not every one. The sample contains 90,000 or so clones, approximately 90% of which appear only once. The material sequenced was CD4+ or CD8+ T cells sorted from blood, taken in a trial of the OX40 agonist ivuxolimab. The receptors here all came from an adult with an advanced solid tumor such as melanoma, head and neck, liver or kidney cancer.

The chain employs TRBV5-1 and TRBJ2-1; possibly TRBD2 for D (6 bases). This CDR3 spans 15 amino acids. Trimming pared 4 bases from V and 9 bases from J, leaving 20 bases between. The germline gives CDR1 SGHRS, CDR2 YFSETQ. CDR3 in amino acids: CASSPGLTSWGEQFF. The CDR3 DNA reads as TGCGCCAGCAGCCCCGGTTTGACTAGTTGGGGTGAGCAGTTCTTC.

The V and J genes are TRBV10-3 and TRBJ2-3, with 12 bases matching TRBD2. The CDR3 totals 15 residues. CDR1 ENHRY and CDR2 SYGVKD come from the germline V gene. Losses at the gene ends were 6 bases for V and 5 bases for J; bases not matched to a gene: 6. The CDR3 here is CAIRGTSGSQDTQYF. The CDR3 DNA is TGTGCCATCAGGGGGACTAGCGGGTCGCAAGATACGCAGTATTTT.

The V gene is TRBV6-1, the J gene TRBJ2-2; 8 nucleotides align to TRBD1. CDR1 is MNHNS and CDR2 is SASEGT in the germline V gene. J gave up 6 bases and V 4 bases, and 1 base lay outside the gene matches. This CDR3 is built from 13 residues. CDR3 nucleotide sequence: TGTGCCAGCAGTGGACAGGGGTCCGGGGAGCTGTTTTTT. Amino acids: CASSGQGSGELFF.

The chain joins TRBV6-1 to TRBJ1-5; TRBD1 aligns across 7 bases. CDR3 length: 14 amino acids. The germline CDR1 and CDR2 sequences are MNHNS and SASEGT. With 7 bases clipped from V and 4 bases from J, the junction kept 7 bases outside the gene matches. The CDR3 DNA reads TGTGCCAGCACCCGCAGGGGGGAAAATCAGCCCCAGCATTTT. Its translation is CASTRRGENQPQHF.

The chain joins TRBV28 to TRBJ2-7, with 10 nucleotides matching TRBD1. CDR1 is MDHEN and CDR2 is SYDVKM in the germline V gene. The CDR3 runs 17 residues. The junction had 14 bases not matched to a gene; V was cut back by 5 bases and J by 4 bases. DNA for the CDR3: TGTGCCAGCAGTCCAAGCCCGGGACAGGGGATACTGTACGAGCAGTACTTC. This sequence encodes CASSPSPGQGILYEQYF.

The gene calls are TRBV14 and TRBJ2-5; 7 positions match TRBD1. Trimming at V came to 4 bases and at J to 5 bases, leaving 7 bases not matched to a gene. The CDR3 loop spans 14 amino acids. Per the germline V gene, CDR1 is SGHDN and CDR2 is FVKESK. The CDR3 DNA reads as TGTGCCAGCAGCCCTCGACAGGGCGGGGAGACCCAGTACTTC. Protein product: CASSPRQGGETQYF.

The chain combines TRBV14 with TRBJ2-7, with 7 bases lining up with TRBD2. The CDR3 consists of 13 residues. Germline CDR1 reads SGHDN; CDR2 reads FVKESK. V trimming: 3 bases; J trimming: 4 bases; junction bases outside the gene matches: 3. CDR3 nucleotide sequence: TGTGCCAGCAGCCATAGCGGGCCGTACGAGCAGTACTTC. It specifies CASSHSGPYEQYF. The full variable domain, in which reference TRBV14 and TRBJ2-7 provide the parts outside the CDR3, is EAGVTQFPSHSVIEKGQTVTLRCDPISGHDNLYWYRRVMGKEIKFLLHFVKESKQDESGMPNNRFLAERTGGTYSTLKVQPAELEDSGVYFCASSHSGPYEQYFGPGTRLTVT.

The chain recombines TRBV28 with TRBJ1-3; unclear D gene. Germline CDR1 and CDR2: MDHEN and SYDVKM. The CDR3 contains 14 residues. The V end lost 5 bases, the J end lost 0 bases, and 8 bases lay between the germline ends. The CDR3 reads CASSAPSSGNTIYF. CDR3 sequence (DNA): TGTGCCAGCAGTGCCCCAAGCTCTGGAAACACCATATATTTT.

This clone came up once. V is TRBV7-2 and J is TRBJ1-1; no definite D call. Germline V gives CDR1 SGHTA, CDR2 FQGNSA. V lost 5 bases and J 3 bases, leaving 19 bases between the germline ends. The CDR3 has 16 residues. The CDR3, as DNA: TGTGCCAGCAGCCTAGGGCCCCCTCTGGGGTACACTGAAGCTTTCTTT. Translating it yields CASSLGPPLGYTEAFF.

The genes are TRBV6-5 and TRBJ1-5, with TRBD1 matching 7 bases. The V gene end was trimmed by 6 bases and the J gene end by 0 bases; junction bases not matched to a gene: 2. CDR3 length equals 14 residues. Looked up from germline, CDR1 is MNHEY and CDR2 is SVGAGI. CDR3 residues: CASRDRISNQPQHF. DNA of the CDR3: TGTGCCAGCAGGGACAGGATTAGCAATCAGCCCCAGCATTTT.

This clone appeared a few times. The J gene is TRBJ1-5, the V gene TRBV4-2; D gene ambiguous. This CDR3 has 16 residues. The V gene's germline CDR1 is LGHNA and CDR2 YNFKEQ. V was cut by 0 bases and J by 6 bases, with 15 bases left in between. Written as DNA, the CDR3 is TGTGCCAGCAGCCAAGAGTATGTACAGACGGGTCAGCCCCAGCATTTT. Translated: CASSQEYVQTGQPQHF.

The gene calls are TRBV18 and TRBJ1-2; 9 nucleotides agree with TRBD1. The CDR3 sequence is 16 residues long. Germline CDR1 and CDR2: KGHSH and LQKENI. V lost 5 bases to trimming and J lost 2 bases; unmatched junction nucleotides: 9. In DNA form, the CDR3 reads TGTGCCAGCTCAACTTACCCGGGACAGGGCAACTATGGCTACACCTTC. As protein: CASSTYPGQGNYGYTF.

This clone occurred once. The chain recombines TRBV7-9 with TRBJ2-2, with D possibly called TRBD1 or TRBD2 (5 bases each). Germline V lookup: CDR1 SEHNR, CDR2 FQNEAQ (reference sequence). With 4 bases removed from V and 1 base from J, the gap between germline ends came to 13 bases. This CDR3 has 16 amino acids. CDR3 loop: CASSSPLGVNTGELFF. As DNA, the CDR3 is TGTGCCAGCAGCTCGCCACTGGGGGTGAACACCGGGGAGCTGTTTTTT.

CDR3 bases: TGTGCCAGCAGCCCGTATTGGACGTTCTATGGCTACACCTTC. Encoded protein: CASSPYWTFYGYTF. V is TRBV6-5 and J is TRBJ1-2, with D unresolved. Trimming took 6 bases from V and 4 from J, leaving 15 bases between them. The CDR3 sequence is 14 residues long. The germline CDR1 and CDR2 sequences are MNHEY and SVGAGI.

V gene TRBV11-2 combines with J gene TRBJ2-1, with TRBD1 identical over 8 bases. The CDR3 runs 14 residues. Germline lookup yields CDR1 SGHAT and CDR2 FQNNGV. V lost 5 bases to trimming and J lost 7 bases; unmatched junction nucleotides: 7. CDR3 in amino acids: CASSPRTGKNEQFF. Here the CDR3 DNA reads TGTGCCAGCAGCCCAAGGACAGGGAAAAATGAGCAGTTCTTC.

The chain employs TRBV18 and TRBJ1-4; D remains ambiguous. Germline CDR1 is KGHSH and CDR2 is LQKENI. This CDR3 comprises 14 residues. V lost 6 bases to trimming and J lost 5 bases, with 13 bases between them. CDR3 protein: CASSAPGENEKLFF. CDR3 nucleotides: TGTGCCAGCTCGGCCCCCGGGGAGAATGAAAAACTGTTTTTT.

In DNA, the CDR3 is TGCGCCAGCAGCCAAGTAGCGGGAGTCGGTAATGAGCAGTTCTTC. Translating it yields CASSQVAGVGNEQFF. V and J are TRBV4-1 and TRBJ2-1; 9 bases agree with TRBD2. Trimming cost V 1 base and J 7 bases; bases outside gene matches: 5. Germline V CDR1 and CDR2: MGHRA, YSYEKL. This CDR3 is built from 15 residues.

The V call is TRBV27, the J call TRBJ2-7; 8 bases agree with TRBD1. This CDR3 contains 13 residues. V was clipped by 6 bases and J by 3 bases; unmatched bases: 4. CDR1 and CDR2 from the germline V gene are MNHEY and SMNVEV (reference sequence). The CDR3 DNA sequence: TGTGCCAGCAGGTCAGGGGGCCTCTACGAGCAGTACTTC. Protein: CASRSGGLYEQYF.

The V and J genes are TRBV7-9 and TRBJ1-2; maybe TRBD1 (6 bases). Trimming stripped 5 bases from V and 2 bases from J, with 9 bases between. The CDR3 covers 13 residues. The germline V gene has CDR1 SEHNR and CDR2 FQNEAQ (reference sequence). This chain's CDR3 is CASSRTGNYGYTF. For the CDR3, the DNA is TGTGCCAGCAGCCGCACAGGGAACTATGGCTACACCTTC.

The chain carries TRBV28 and TRBJ1-5; possibly TRBD1 for D (6 bases). The CDR3 has 14 residues. Germline V CDR1 and CDR2: MDHEN, SYDVKM. Trimming shortened V by 2 bases and J by 3 bases, and 8 bases separated the two germline ends. The CDR3 DNA sequence: TGTGCCAGCAGTTTAAGGGGGGCCAATCAGCCCCAGCATTTT. Translated: CASSLRGANQPQHF.

This chain links TRBV7-2 with TRBJ2-7, with TRBD1 matching 7 bases. CDR1 is SGHTA, CDR2 FQGNSA, per germline. Losses at the gene ends were 5 bases for V and 5 bases for J; bases not matched to a gene: 6. CDR3 size: 13 residues. The chain's CDR3 is CASSVYRGNEQYF. The CDR3 bases are TGTGCCAGCAGCGTCTACAGGGGTAACGAGCAGTACTTC.

The chain links TRBV19 to TRBJ2-6; the match to TRBD1 covers 8 bases. From germline, CDR1 is LNHDA and CDR2 SQIVND (reference sequence). The CDR3 is 18 residues long. The V segment lost 3 bases and the J segment 3 bases; nucleotides outside the gene matches: 10. The CDR3 region has the DNA TGTGCCAGTAGTATTATCGGACAGGGCTATAATGGGGCCAACGTCCTGACTTTC. This gives the protein CASSIIGQGYNGANVLTF.

V is TRBV7-2 and J is TRBJ2-5; a possible D gene is TRBD1 (6 bases). CDR1 is SGHTA and CDR2 is FQGNSA in the germline V gene. V was clipped by 3 bases and J by 5 bases, with 13 bases between them. This CDR3 region has 14 residues. As DNA, the CDR3 is TGTGCCAGCAGCTTGGACCAGGGGTCGGAGACCCAGTACTTC. Its translation: CASSLDQGSETQYF.

The CDR3, as DNA: TGTGCCATCGACAGTGCTTGGGGAGGCTACACCTTC. It yields the protein CAIDSAWGGYTF. The chain joins TRBV10-3 to TRBJ1-2, with D possibly being TRBD1 (5 bases). Germline lookup yields CDR1 ENHRY and CDR2 SYGVKD. CDR3 size: 12 residues. Trimming shortened V by 8 bases and J by 8 bases, and 15 bases separated the two germline ends.

This chain connects TRBV28 to TRBJ1-1; D is unclear. V was cut by 7 bases and J by 0 bases, with 9 bases left in between. The CDR3 extends over 13 amino acids. Germline V gene lookup returns CDR1 MDHEN and CDR2 SYDVKM. The CDR3 here is CASTTALNTEAFF. The CDR3 DNA sequence: TGTGCCAGCACCACTGCCTTGAACACTGAAGCTTTCTTT.

The chain links TRBV15 to TRBJ2-7; 11 nucleotides agree with TRBD1. The CDR3 loop spans 15 amino acids. The junction had 8 bases not matched to a gene; V was cut back by 3 bases and J by 7 bases. In germline, CDR1 is LNHNV, CDR2 YYDKDF (reference sequence). In DNA, the CDR3 is TGTGCCACCAGCAGGGTGGGACAGGGGGTGTTTGAGCAGTACTTC. Translation: CATSRVGQGVFEQYF.

The chain joins TRBV6-1 to TRBJ1-4; a weak D match, TRBD1 (5 bases). The CDR3 runs to 12 residues. Trimming cost V 6 bases and J 5 bases, with 7 bases left between them. Germline CDR1 and CDR2: MNHNS and SASEGT. The CDR3 nucleotides are TGTGCCAGCAGGCCAGGGAATGAAAAACTGTTTTTT. It translates to CASRPGNEKLFF.

The chain carries TRBV19 and TRBJ1-1; possible D gene TRBD1, 6 bases. Trimming took 7 bases from V and 11 from J, leaving 17 bases between them. Germline assignment: CDR1 LNHDA and CDR2 SQIVND (reference sequence). This CDR3 has 12 residues. The CDR3 region has the DNA TGTGCCAGTATCGGGGGGCTCCCCTGGGCTTTCTTT. Its translation: CASIGGLPWAFF.